The source of this T cell receptor beta chain is a study of T cells in Graves' hyperthyroidism and ophthalmopathy. Across the whole study: Blood was drawn when the patient was first diagnosed and still untreated.

This clonotype has ten or more counts. Its antigen is undetermined. It was RNA transcripts that yielded the amplified TCR beta CDR3 regions. TCR CDR3 underwent first-round RT-PCR with the HTBI primer set. TCRdb reprocessed the multiplex PCR reads via MiXCR and lists one record per CDR3 protein. Of about 210,000 distinct CDR3 sequences in the sample, roughly 17% were seen once. Findings and limits, study-wide: The majority of expanded thyroid clonotypes above 0.001 also appeared in blood.

This CDR3 has 16 amino acids. Germline V gives CDR1 MNHNS, CDR2 SASEGT. The J segment lost 4 bases and the V segment lost 2 bases, leaving 6 bases of the junction unmatched. The study defined stable Graves' hyperthyroidism as no ophthalmopathy progression within 18 months. The TCR comes from a man aged 50 or older with Graves' hyperthyroidism. This chain links TRBV6-1 with TRBJ2-3; 10 bases are a match to TRBD1. What was sequenced was blood. In nucleotides, the CDR3 is TGTGCCAGCAGTGAAAGCCCAGGGACAGGGGCAGATACGCAGTATTTT. Amino acids: CASSESPGTGADTQYF.